The next 22 T cell receptor beta chains were all read from a single sample in a study of metastatic and nonmetastatic thyroid tumors. Thyroid surgery had not been preceded by any treatment in any patient. Using MiXCR, TCRdb re-called clones from the PCR reads. The table lists about 69,000 clones, more than 13% of them singletons, with more than 6.5% in the top ten. Sequencing input: blood. The receptors were gathered from a male donor with papillary thyroid cancer or a benign thyroid nodule (not recorded which). Some clones in this sample may be carry-over from other donors' samples.

The CDR3 nucleotides are TGCAGTGCTAGAAGACTAGCGGGAGCAGGAGATACGCAGTATTTT. Translation gives CSARRLAGAGDTQYF. The V and J genes are TRBV20-1 and TRBJ2-3, with 12 bases fitting TRBD2. Germline values: CDR1 DFQATT, CDR2 SNEGSKA (reference sequence). CDR3 length: 15 residues. With 2 bases clipped from V and 5 bases from J, the junction kept 5 bases outside the gene matches.

This clone was detected many times. Other DNA sequences of this sample code for an identical CDR3. The chain recombines TRBV6-6 with TRBJ1-1; no definite D call. Germline V lookup: CDR1 MNHNY, CDR2 SVGAGI (reference sequence). CDR3 length equals 14 residues. Deletions cut 2 bases from V and 4 bases from J, with 11 bases between. CDR3 region: CASSYGPVGTEAFF. CDR3 coding DNA: TGTGCCAGCAGTTACGGGCCCGTGGGCACTGAAGCTTTCTTT.

This clone was seen at least ten times. The chain links TRBV7-9 to TRBJ2-7; D gene uncertain. V lost 1 base, J lost 5 bases, and 15 bases lay in between. From germline, CDR1 is SEHNR and CDR2 FQNEAQ (reference sequence). CDR3 length equals 15 residues. The CDR3 nucleotides read TGTGCCAGCAGCTTAGTAACAGCCGAAACCCACGAGCAGTACTTC. This encodes CASSLVTAETHEQYF.

This clone was found a few times. At one of its ends the junction is not consistent with the germline gene, which may arise from a read error. This chain joins TRBV10-3 and TRBJ1-2, with D perhaps TRBD1 (5 bases). Germline-derived CDR1 and CDR2 are ENHRY and SYGVKD. The CDR3 totals 16 residues. The CDR3 region has the DNA TGTGCCACCAGTGAGTCGAGACGCGACGGGGGGGATGGCTACACCTTC. Protein: CATSESRRDGGDGYTF.

On this clone: A single base separates this from a much larger clone, so it may be a read error. The same CDR3 is also encoded by other DNA sequences in this sample. The J gene is TRBJ2-4, the V gene TRBV2; the D call may be TRBD1 or TRBD2 (7 bases each). This CDR3 spans 12 amino acids. Germline V gene sequence: CDR1 SNHLY, CDR2 FYNNEI. DNA for the CDR3: TGTGCCAGCACCGAGCGGGACAGTATCCACGCCTTC. Encoded protein: CASTERDSIHAF.

The J gene is TRBJ1-3, the V gene TRBV10-3, with no clear D. The germline V gene encodes CDR1 ENHRY and CDR2 SYGVKD. V was trimmed by 6 bases and J by 2 bases, leaving 11 bases between them. The CDR3 has 14 residues. As DNA, the CDR3 is TGTGCCATCAGGAATAACGACGCTGGAAACACCATATATTTT. Amino acids: CAIRNNDAGNTIYF.

The table lists this clone with many counts. V is TRBV6-2 or TRBV6-3 and J is TRBJ2-3; D is unresolved. Trimming pared 3 bases from V and 2 bases from J, leaving 9 bases between. Germline lookup yields CDR1 MNHEY and CDR2 SVGEGT. The CDR3 sequence is 14 residues long. The chain's CDR3 is CASSYLGITDTQYF. CDR3 nucleotide sequence: TGTGCCAGCAGTTATCTGGGGATCACAGATACGCAGTATTTT.

This clone was picked up many times. The V call is TRBV4-1, the J call TRBJ2-7; 9 bases match TRBD1. The CDR3 runs 17 residues. Germline CDR1 MGHRA, CDR2 YSYEKL. V shed 4 bases and J 5 bases; nucleotides not matched to a gene: 15. The chain's CDR3 is CASSPPPRTGVFDEQYF. The CDR3 bases are TGCGCCAGCAGCCCTCCCCCTAGGACAGGGGTGTTCGACGAGCAGTACTTC.

To note about this clone: A read error may be the cause here, since a much bigger clone is one base away. CDR3 amino acids: CASSHLAANNEQFF. The DNA for the CDR3 is TGTGCCAGCAGCCATCTAGCGGCGAACAATGAGCAGTTCTTC. The chain joins TRBV3-1 to TRBJ2-1; 7 bases align to TRBD2. V lost 3 bases to trimming and J lost 5 bases; unmatched junction nucleotides: 4. CDR3 length equals 14 residues. CDR1 LGHDT and CDR2 YNNKEL come from the germline V gene (reference sequence).

There are many counts of this clone. The chain combines TRBV6-1 with TRBJ2-1; TRBD2 matches 13 bases. The germline CDR1 and CDR2 sequences are MNHNS and SASEGT. With 1 base clipped from V and 6 bases from J, the junction kept 0 bases outside the gene matches. This CDR3 region has 15 residues. This CDR3 reads CASSEGTSGSNEQFF. Here the CDR3 DNA reads TGTGCCAGCAGTGAAGGGACTAGCGGGAGCAATGAGCAGTTCTTC.

This clone was detected many times. This chain joins TRBV7-2 and TRBJ2-7; D possibly matches TRBD1 or TRBD2 (6 bases each). The germline V and J ends were trimmed by 5 bases and 4 bases, with 18 bases remaining between them. Germline loops: CDR1 SGHTA, CDR2 FQGNSA. The CDR3 loop spans 15 amino acids. The CDR3 DNA sequence: TGTGCCAGCAGCCCCGCGGGTGGGGGGCAGTACGAGCAGTACTTC. Translated, it gives CASSPAGGGQYEQYF.

This sequence joins TRBV4-1 and TRBJ1-2, with D unclear. Trimming took 1 base from V and 4 from J, leaving 13 bases between them. Germline V lookup: CDR1 MGHRA, CDR2 YSYEKL. CDR3 length equals 15 residues. The CDR3 DNA reads TGCGCCAGCAGCCAAGTGGCTCCGCCCGTCTATGGCTACACCTTC. Translation: CASSQVAPPVYGYTF.

The gene calls are TRBV10-2 and TRBJ2-5; D is undetermined. The length of the CDR3 is 13 residues. V was shortened by 4 bases and J by 4 bases, with 10 bases between the two germline ends. CDR1 and CDR2 (germline): WSHSY, SAAADI. For the CDR3, the DNA is TGCGCCAGCAGTGTAGGGCAAGGAGAGACCCAGTACTTC. This translates into CASSVGQGETQYF.

In regard to this clone: Its ends do not fully match the called genes, so a read error is possible. CDR3 in amino acids: CSVYHGGEALF. In nucleotides, the CDR3 is TGCAGCGTTTACCATGGGGGTGAGGCTTTATTT. This chain links TRBV29-1 with TRBJ1-1, with D perhaps TRBD1 (5 bases). Germline V gene sequence: CDR1 SQVTM, CDR2 ANQGSEA. The CDR3 runs to 11 residues.

This clone has only a few counts. A much bigger clone sits one base away, suggesting this may be a read error. The chain uses TRBV12-5 and TRBJ2-3, with D hard to call. The CDR3 spans 11 residues. Trimming removed 3 bases from V and 6 bases from J, with 4 bases in between. CDR1 and CDR2 from the germline V gene are LGHNT and FRNRAP. CDR3 amino acids: CASGFGDTQYF. The CDR3 DNA is TGTGCTAGTGGTTTTGGGGATACGCAGTATTTT.

This clone occurred many times. J is TRBJ2-5 and V is TRBV7-8; D might be TRBD2 (6 bases). The CDR3 is 14 amino acids. Germline CDR1 reads SGHVS; CDR2 reads FQNEAQ. The germline V and J ends were trimmed by 4 bases and 3 bases, with 12 bases remaining between them. The CDR3 is CASSSRGGEETQYF. The CDR3 nucleotides read TGTGCCAGCAGCTCCCGGGGAGGAGAAGAGACCCAGTACTTC. Complete variable domain (other parts from reference TRBV7-8 and TRBJ2-5): GAGVSQSPRYKVAKRGQDVALRCDPISGHVSLFWYQQALGQGPEFLTYFQNEAQLDKSGLPSDRFFAERPEGSVSTLKIQRTQQEDSAVYLCASSSRGGEETQYFGPGTRLLVL.

This clone was counted ten times or more. The chain is built from TRBV30 and TRBJ1-5; D not certain. V lost 3 bases and J 0 bases, leaving 6 bases between the germline ends. This CDR3 contains 13 residues. Germline V gene lookup returns CDR1 GTSNPN and CDR2 SVGIG (reference sequence). The CDR3 loop is CAWSRDSNQPQHF. CDR3 DNA sequence: TGTGCCTGGAGCCGGGATAGCAATCAGCCCCAGCATTTT.

Regarding this clone: This clone may be a read error of a much larger clone one base away. This chain joins TRBV20-1 and TRBJ2-5, with 8 bases aligning to TRBD1. Germline CDR1 reads DFQATT; CDR2 reads SNEGSKA (reference sequence). The CDR3 loop spans 14 amino acids. Losses at the gene ends were 3 bases for V and 8 bases for J; bases not matched to a gene: 11. The CDR3, as DNA: TGCAGTGCTAGGGATACCACAGGGGGAGTAACCCAGTACTTC. Protein product: CSARDTTGGVTQYF.

This clone appeared many times. This sequence joins TRBV28 and TRBJ2-7; D may correspond to TRBD1 or TRBD2 (6 bases each). The CDR3 has 16 residues. The V gene lost 5 bases and the J gene lost 3 bases, with 20 bases spanning the gap. Germline values: CDR1 MDHEN, CDR2 SYDVKM. This CDR3 reads CASSEARGRNHYEQYF. CDR3 bases: TGTGCCAGCAGTGAGGCTCGGGGGCGGAACCACTACGAGCAGTACTTC.

The table lists this clone with many counts. The chain employs TRBV9 and TRBJ2-3; a possible D gene is TRBD1 (6 bases). The germline V gene has CDR1 SGDLS and CDR2 YYNGEE. V was trimmed by 4 bases and J by 9 bases, leaving 18 bases between them. The CDR3 length is 14 residues. CDR3 coding DNA: TGTGCCAGCAGCATCCGCTTGGACAGCTTCACGCAGTATTTT. It is translated as CASSIRLDSFTQYF.

In its sample, this clone was seen many times. CDR3 DNA sequence: TGCGCCAGCAGCTTGGCCGGGGGGGGAAGCACTGAAGCTTTCTTT. Translation gives CASSLAGGGSTEAFF. The chain combines TRBV5-1 with TRBJ1-1, with D tentatively TRBD1 (5 bases). The V end was cut by 0 bases, the J end by 4 bases, with 13 bases between. This CDR3 has 15 amino acids. Per germline, CDR1 SGHRS and CDR2 YFSETQ.

Note on this clone: One junction end disagrees with the germline gene, perhaps due to a read error. The chain has TRBV11-2 and TRBJ2-5; the D call may be TRBD1 or TRBD2 (5 bases each). CDR1 is SGHAT, CDR2 FQNNGV, per germline. The CDR3 covers 14 residues. For the CDR3, the DNA is TGTGCCAGCAGCCTTACTAGGGGCCAAGAGAACCAGTACTTC. Its translation is CASSLTRGQENQYF.